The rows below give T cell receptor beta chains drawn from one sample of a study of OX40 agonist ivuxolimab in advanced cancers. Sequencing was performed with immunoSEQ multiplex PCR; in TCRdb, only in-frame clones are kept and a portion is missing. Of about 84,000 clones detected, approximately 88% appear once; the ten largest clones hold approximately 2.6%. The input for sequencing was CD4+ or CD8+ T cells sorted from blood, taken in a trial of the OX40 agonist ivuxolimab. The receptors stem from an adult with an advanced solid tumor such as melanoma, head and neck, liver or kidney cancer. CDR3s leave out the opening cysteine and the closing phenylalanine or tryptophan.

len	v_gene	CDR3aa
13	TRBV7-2	ASSLVVSERGSQY
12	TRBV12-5	ASGLVNRNYGYT
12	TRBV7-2	ASSFMDSGNTIY
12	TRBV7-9	ASSRQGGYDEQF
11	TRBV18	ASSMQGSGTQY
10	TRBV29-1	SARTGTYEQY
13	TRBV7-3	ASSLIGGAGNEQF
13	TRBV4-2	ASSQGGLAKNIQY
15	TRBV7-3	ASSLTGGAGGASGYT
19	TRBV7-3	ASSPGLNPGLMPSGANVLT
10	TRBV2	ASVSFGGIQY
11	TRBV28	ASRKTGNTEAF
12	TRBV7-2	ASSQRTENTEAF
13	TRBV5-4	ASSSLGQLTGELF
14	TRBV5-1	ASSLDGQGNTGELF
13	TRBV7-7	ASSLGDPTTGELF
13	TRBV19	ASSSRTAGRYEQY
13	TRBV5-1	ASSFPGLGRNEQF
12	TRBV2	ASSAGRKNEKLF
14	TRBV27	ARAEGAQTYNSPLH
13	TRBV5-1	ASSLASSYNSPLH
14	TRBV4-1	ASSQAMTGYNQPQH
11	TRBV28	ASGGGGRIIQY
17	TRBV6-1	ASSEGAGFSFSGANVLT
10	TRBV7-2	ASSEGGEQQF
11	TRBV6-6	AISRENYEKLF
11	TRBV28	ASSSFYTDTQY
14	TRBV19	ASSILPGQLHNEQF
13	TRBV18	ASSPVDSDTGELF
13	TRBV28	ASSFSDRGNTEAF
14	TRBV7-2	ASSPSLRGGLDTQY
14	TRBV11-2	ASSLHYSGGADTQY
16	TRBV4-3	ASSQALTAFATNEKLF
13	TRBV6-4	ASSDSWGPYNEQF
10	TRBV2	ASSEMLETQY